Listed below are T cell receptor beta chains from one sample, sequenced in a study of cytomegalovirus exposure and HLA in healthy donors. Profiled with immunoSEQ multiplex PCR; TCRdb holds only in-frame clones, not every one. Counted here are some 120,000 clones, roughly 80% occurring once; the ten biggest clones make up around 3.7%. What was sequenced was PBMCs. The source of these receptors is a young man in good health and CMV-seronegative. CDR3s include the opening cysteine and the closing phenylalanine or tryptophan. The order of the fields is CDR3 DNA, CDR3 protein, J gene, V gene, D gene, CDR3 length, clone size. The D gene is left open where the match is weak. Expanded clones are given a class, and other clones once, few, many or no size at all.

TGTGCCAGCAGCCGCGGACAGGAAGAGACCCAGTACTTC	CASSRGQEETQYF	TRBJ2-5	TRBV7-2	TRBD1	13	-
TGTGCCAGCAGCAGAAGACAGGTTCTAGACACCATATATTTT	CASSRRQVLDTIYF	TRBJ1-3	TRBV6-5	-	14	-
TGTGCCAGCAGTTTGAGCTCCTTCTATGGCTACACCTTC	CASSLSSFYGYTF	TRBJ1-2	TRBV28	-	13	-
TGTGCCAGCAGTTGGACTAGCGGGATACCCTACGAGCAGTACTTC	CASSWTSGIPYEQYF	TRBJ2-7	TRBV6-6	TRBD2	15	-
TGTGCCAGCAGCTTAGGGGTAGCTAATGAAAAACTGTTTTTT	CASSLGVANEKLFF	TRBJ1-4	TRBV5-4	-	14	-
TGTGCCTGGAGTCTCGGCTCTGGAAACACCATATATTTT	CAWSLGSGNTIYF	TRBJ1-3	TRBV30	-	13	-
TGCGCCAGCAGCCAATCGGACAGGGGGCTCATCAAGCAGTACTTC	CASSQSDRGLIKQYF	TRBJ2-7	TRBV4-3	TRBD1	15	-
TGTGCCAGCAGTTCGGGGGTCGCGGGTGGCTACACCTTC	CASSSGVAGGYTF	TRBJ1-2	TRBV27	-	13	-
TGTGCCAGCAGTAGGGACAGGGATGCGGCGCAGTACTTC	CASSRDRDAAQYF	TRBJ2-7	TRBV2	TRBD1	13	-
TGTGCCACCAGCAGAGATTATACTAGCGTATCACAAGAGACCCAGTACTTC	CATSRDYTSVSQETQYF	TRBJ2-5	TRBV15	TRBD2	17	-
TGTGCCAGCAGCCCCTATAGCGGGGGGGGCACAGATACGCAGTATTTT	CASSPYSGGGTDTQYF	TRBJ2-3	TRBV5-4	TRBD2	16	-
TGTGCCAGCAGCGGGGACAGATATGGCTACACCTTC	CASSGDRYGYTF	TRBJ1-2	TRBV5-6	TRBD1	12	-
TGCGCCAGCAGTGGGTACCAGCGGGGAAGCACAGATACGCAGTATTTT	CASSGYQRGSTDTQYF	TRBJ2-3	TRBV5-1	TRBD2	16	-
TGTGCCAGCAGTGAAGAGGCGGGAGCCTCCTACGAGCAGTACTTC	CASSEEAGASYEQYF	TRBJ2-7	TRBV6-1	TRBD2	15	-
TGTGCCAGCAGCGCCTGGGACAGTGATAGCAATCAGCCCCAGCATTTT	CASSAWDSDSNQPQHF	TRBJ1-5	TRBV7-8	TRBD1	16	-
TGCGCCAGCAGCGTAGGACTAGCGGGAGTAGAGACCCAGTACTTC	CASSVGLAGVETQYF	TRBJ2-5	TRBV5-1	TRBD2	15	-
TGTGCCTGGAGACCCCTAGGACAGGCGCATGCCTATGGCTACACCTTC	CAWRPLGQAHAYGYTF	TRBJ1-2	TRBV30	TRBD1	16	once
TGTGCCAGCAGCCTGGGACTAGATCCCTACAATGAGCAGTTCTTC	CASSLGLDPYNEQFF	TRBJ2-1	TRBV5-8	TRBD2	15	-
TGTGCCAGCCTGGGACAGCTAAACACCGGGGAGCTGTTTTTT	CASLGQLNTGELFF	TRBJ2-2	TRBV28	TRBD1	14	few
TGCGCCAGCAGCCGGCGACAGGACAATGAGCAGTTCTTC	CASSRRQDNEQFF	TRBJ2-1	TRBV4-1	-	13	few
TGCGCCAGCAGACCTGACTTCAATGAGCAGTTCTTC	CASRPDFNEQFF	TRBJ2-1	TRBV23-1	-	12	-
TGTGCCAGCAGTTCTTCCCTTGGGACTTTCTACACCTTC	CASSSSLGTFYTF	TRBJ1-2	TRBV6-5	-	13	-
TGTGCCACCAGCAGAGTAAGCGGGAGTTTGGCCGAGCAGTACTTC	CATSRVSGSLAEQYF	TRBJ2-7	TRBV15	TRBD2	15	once
TGTGCCATCAGTGAGTTTTCCAGGGTAGGTGGAGACTATGGCTACACCTTC	CAISEFSRVGGDYGYTF	TRBJ1-2	TRBV10-3	-	17	once
TGTGCCAGCAGTTTCGGGACTCCTCTTATCAGAGAGCAGTTCTTC	CASSFGTPLIREQFF	TRBJ2-1	TRBV27	-	15	-
TGTGCCTGGAGTACTCCTACAGGGTTGTTCGGCTATGGCTACACCTTC	CAWSTPTGLFGYGYTF	TRBJ1-2	TRBV30	-	16	-
TGTGCCAGCAGTTCCGGACAGCTAGAGACCCAGTACTTC	CASSSGQLETQYF	TRBJ2-5	TRBV28	-	13	-
TGTGCCAGCAGCTTGGGGACAGGGAACTATGGCTACACCTTC	CASSLGTGNYGYTF	TRBJ1-2	TRBV5-4	TRBD1	14	once
TGTGCCAGCAGTGCCCGGGACAGGGTCAACCACGAGCAGTACTTC	CASSARDRVNHEQYF	TRBJ2-7	TRBV6-1	TRBD1	15	-
TGTGCCAGCAGTCCCCGGACTAGCCGACTCTCCTACGAGCAGTACTTC	CASSPRTSRLSYEQYF	TRBJ2-7	TRBV28	TRBD2	16	-
TGTGCCAGCAGTTTGCAAACCGGGTTCTACTACGAGCAGTACTTC	CASSLQTGFYYEQYF	TRBJ2-7	TRBV28	-	15	-
TGTGCCAGCAGCTTACAGGGGGCTGAAGCTTTCTTT	CASSLQGAEAFF	TRBJ1-1	TRBV7-2	TRBD1	12	-
TGCAGCGTCACCGAACGAACGGGGGGGACCCAGTACTTC	CSVTERTGGTQYF	TRBJ2-5	TRBV29-1	TRBD2	13	-
TGTGCCACCAGCAAACTGGGAGTTCCCACTAATGAAAAACTGTTTTTT	CATSKLGVPTNEKLFF	TRBJ1-4	TRBV15	-	16	-
TGCGCCAGCAGCCGTGGAGATATTAACTATGGCTACACCTTC	CASSRGDINYGYTF	TRBJ1-2	TRBV5-1	-	14	once
TGTGCCAGCACCCTACTTAGCGGGAGGGCCAGATGTGAGCAGTTCTTC	CASTLLSGRARCEQFF	TRBJ2-1	TRBV21-1	-	16	-
TGTGCCAGCAGTTACGGCAGGGTGGTTTATGGCTACACCTTC	CASSYGRVVYGYTF	TRBJ1-2	TRBV6-5	-	14	-
TGTGCCAGCAGTCCCCGGGAGCACACTGAAGCTTTCTTT	CASSPREHTEAFF	TRBJ1-1	TRBV6-1	-	13	-
TGTGCCAGCAGTGGGGACTTTGACAATGAGCAGTTCTTC	CASSGDFDNEQFF	TRBJ2-1	TRBV6-5	-	13	-
TGCGCCAGCAGCCCAGCGGGGGAGGCTAGCTATGGCTATACCTTC	CASSPAGEASYGYTF	TRBJ1-2	TRBV5-1	-	15	-
TGTGCCAGCAGCCTAACTAGCGGGGGGACCCCCTACGAGCAGTACTTC	CASSLTSGGTPYEQYF	TRBJ2-7	TRBV11-2	TRBD2	16	-
TGCAGCGTTGCCAACCTCGGATCTACGGGTGGCTACACCTTC	CSVANLGSTGGYTF	TRBJ1-2	TRBV29-1	-	14	-
TGTGCCAGCAGCCTCAGAGAAGGGGGGGGCCTGGAGACCCAGTACTTC	CASSLREGGGLETQYF	TRBJ2-5	TRBV11-2	-	16	-
TGTGCCAGTAGTATACATTACAGGGGGCAAAATGAAAAACTGTTTTTT	CASSIHYRGQNEKLFF	TRBJ1-4	TRBV19	TRBD1	16	-
TGCGCCAGCAGCCCAGGGGGGACTTCACCCCTCCACTTT	CASSPGGTSPLHF	TRBJ1-6	TRBV5-1	TRBD1	13	-
TGTGCCAGCAGTGAGCAACAGGAGCTGAACACTGAAGCTTTCTTT	CASSEQQELNTEAFF	TRBJ1-1	TRBV28	-	15	-
TGTGCCATCCACGACAGTTACTCCTACGAGCAGTACTTC	CAIHDSYSYEQYF	TRBJ2-7	TRBV10-3	-	13	-
TGTGCCAGCAGCTCAGACAGGGTTCAGCCCCAGCATTTT	CASSSDRVQPQHF	TRBJ1-5	TRBV7-2	TRBD1	13	-
TGTGCCAGCAGCTTAGCGGGACAGGCTGAAAACATTCAGTACTTC	CASSLAGQAENIQYF	TRBJ2-4	TRBV11-2	TRBD1	15	once
TGTGCCAGTAGTTGGGGGCGGACCGTCGAGCAGTTCTTC	CASSWGRTVEQFF	TRBJ2-1	TRBV19	-	13	-
TGTGCCAGCAGCTTAACAGGGGGCTTCTACGAGCAGTACTTC	CASSLTGGFYEQYF	TRBJ2-7	TRBV7-2	TRBD1	14	-
TGTGCCAGCAGCTACGGGGGGACGGGCAATCAGCCCCAGCATTTT	CASSYGGTGNQPQHF	TRBJ1-5	TRBV6-6	-	15	-